This paragraph covers one T cell receptor (beta chain) sequence. Its antigen is unknown. No base qualities exist here, and no much larger clone lies one base off it. CDR3 length: 16 amino acids, cysteine to phenylalanine. CDR3 DNA is the only sequence kept; it has 48 bases, read in frame from the first base. The junction shows trimming of 0 bases on V and 1 base on J, and the gene matches do not reach 3 bases of it. CDR1 and CDR2, looked up from the germline V gene, are SGHTA and FQGNSA. This specimen belongs to a study of siplizumab effects on memory and regulatory T cells (dated by TCRdb to the late 2010s). Describing the broader study: The effect of the anti-CD2 antibody siplizumab on alloreactive T-cell subsets was examined in allogeneic mixed lymphocyte reactions constructed from human PBMCs. What the authors observed across the whole study: Because sequences below about 10^-5 frequency were poorly captured, only a minor fraction of alloreactive clones could be mapped to unstimulated subsets. Compared with memory T cells, unstimulated naive T cells appeared more diverse, and naive cells seemed to make a substantial contribution to the alloresponse. Among mappable alloreactive CD4+ clones, the Treg-derived fraction averaged around 70% with siplizumab versus around 25% in control reactions. Siplizumab significantly reduced the cumulative frequency of alloreactive sequences traceable to unstimulated CD4+ memory T cells. No functional confirmation was obtained for the suppressive function of proliferating Tregs from siplizumab cultures. About 80-97% of proliferating CD4+ or CD8+ clones could not be given a naive or memory phenotype.

TCRbeta CDR3 sequencing was performed on sorted unstimulated T cells and on proliferating T cells recovered from mixed lymphocyte reactions. Fresh whole blood from fewer than 12 HLA-typed healthy donors was used to isolate PBMCs. Unstimulated CD4+ regulatory T cells were FACS-sorted to map the origin of alloreactive clones. The library was built by means of the immunoSEQ multiplex PCR assay. About 9.1 x 10^4 TCR templates per sample were assayed on the deep sequencing platform. Genomic DNA extracted from sorted T cells was used for TCRbeta CDR3 sequencing. Per the source publication's procedure: The R programming language was used for clonal analysis of TCRbeta CDR3 data. Unstimulated samples were compared with post-reaction CFSE-low samples to define alloreactive CD4+ and CD8+ clones. Regulatory or non-regulatory origin of alloreactive CD4+ clones was assigned by matching sequences to the sorted unstimulated Treg and non-Treg repertoires. TCRdb retrieved this table from immuneACCESS and kept in-frame rearrangements only. Not all clones are present; in checked studies, unresolved V genes account for under half, and no reason is known for the remainder. V and J calls and clone size are those listed in that table; D and trimming were worked out from the DNA. The sample records some 100,000 clones, 92% of which are singletons. The ten largest clones add up to approximately 0.73% of the sample.

This chain joins TRBV7-2 to TRBJ2-5; 9 central nucleotides agree with TRBD2. The source is a human donor in good health. Sequencing was done on a sample of Tregs sorted from blood. Here is the DNA: TGTGCCAGCAGCTTAGCGGGGACTAGCTCCCAAGAGACCCAGTACTTC. It encodes CASSLAGTSSQETQYF.